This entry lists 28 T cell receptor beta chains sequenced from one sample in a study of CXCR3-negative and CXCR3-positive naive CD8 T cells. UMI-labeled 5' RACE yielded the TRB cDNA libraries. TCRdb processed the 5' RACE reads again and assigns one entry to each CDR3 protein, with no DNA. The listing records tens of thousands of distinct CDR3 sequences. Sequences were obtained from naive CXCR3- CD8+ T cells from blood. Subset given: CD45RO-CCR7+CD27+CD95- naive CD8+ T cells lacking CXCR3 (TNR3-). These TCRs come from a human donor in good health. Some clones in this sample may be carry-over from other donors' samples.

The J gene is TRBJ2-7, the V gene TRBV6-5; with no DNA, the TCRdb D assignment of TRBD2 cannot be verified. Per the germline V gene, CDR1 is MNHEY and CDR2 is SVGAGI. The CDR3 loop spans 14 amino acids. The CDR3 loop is CASSYLFGTYEQYF.

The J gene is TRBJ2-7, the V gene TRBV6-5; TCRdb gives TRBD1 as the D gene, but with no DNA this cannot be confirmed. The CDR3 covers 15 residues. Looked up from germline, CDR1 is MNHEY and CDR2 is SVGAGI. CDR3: CASSLTGTPGYEQYF.

CDR3 sequence: CASSGEGAPDTQYF. The chain has TRBV25-1 and TRBJ2-3; with no DNA, the TCRdb D assignment of TRBD1 cannot be verified. Germline loops: CDR1 MGHDK, CDR2 SYGVNS. The CDR3 has 14 residues.

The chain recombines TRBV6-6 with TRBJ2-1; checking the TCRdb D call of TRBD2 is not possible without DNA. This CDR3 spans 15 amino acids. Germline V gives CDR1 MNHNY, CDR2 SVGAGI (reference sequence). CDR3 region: CASSPGTSGDNEQFF.

This CDR3 is CASSYGGPPRDEQFF. The V call is TRBV6-2 or TRBV6-3, the J call TRBJ2-1; TCRdb's D gene call, TRBD1, goes unchecked for lack of DNA. The CDR3 has 15 residues. Germline CDR1 MNHEY, CDR2 SVGEGT.

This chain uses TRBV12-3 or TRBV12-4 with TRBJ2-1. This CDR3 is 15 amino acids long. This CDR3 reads CASSLDRPSYNEQFF.

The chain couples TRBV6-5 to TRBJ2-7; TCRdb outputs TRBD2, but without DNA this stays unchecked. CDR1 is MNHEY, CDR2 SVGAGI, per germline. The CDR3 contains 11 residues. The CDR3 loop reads CATGGTYEQYF.

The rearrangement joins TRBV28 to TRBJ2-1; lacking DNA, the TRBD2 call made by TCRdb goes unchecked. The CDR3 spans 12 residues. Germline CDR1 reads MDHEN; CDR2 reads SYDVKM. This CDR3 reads CASSLLRDEQFF. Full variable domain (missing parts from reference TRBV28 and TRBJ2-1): DVKVTQSSRYLVKRTGEKVFLECVQDMDHENMFWYRQDPGLGLRLIYFSYDVKMKEKGDIPEGYSVSREKKERFSLILESASTNQTSMYLCASSLLRDEQFFGPGTRLTVL.

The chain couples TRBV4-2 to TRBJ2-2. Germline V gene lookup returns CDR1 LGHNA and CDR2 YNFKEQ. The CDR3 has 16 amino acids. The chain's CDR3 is CASSQEGVSTTGELFF.

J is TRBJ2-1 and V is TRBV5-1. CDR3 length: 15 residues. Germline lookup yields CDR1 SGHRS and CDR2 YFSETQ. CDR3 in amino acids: CASSLAFGGSNEQFF.

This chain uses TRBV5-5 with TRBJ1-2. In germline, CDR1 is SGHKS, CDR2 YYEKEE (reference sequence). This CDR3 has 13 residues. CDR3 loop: CASSAGNAVGYTF. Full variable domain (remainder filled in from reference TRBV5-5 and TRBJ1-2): DAGVTQSPTHLIKTRGQQVTLRCSPISGHKSVSWYQQVLGQGPQFIFQYYEKEERGRGNFPDRFSARQFPNYSSELNVNALLLGDSALYLCASSAGNAVGYTFGSGTRLTVV.

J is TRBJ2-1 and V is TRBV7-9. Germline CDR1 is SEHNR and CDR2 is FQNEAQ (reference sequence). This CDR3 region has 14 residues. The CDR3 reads CASSLGSSYNEQFF.

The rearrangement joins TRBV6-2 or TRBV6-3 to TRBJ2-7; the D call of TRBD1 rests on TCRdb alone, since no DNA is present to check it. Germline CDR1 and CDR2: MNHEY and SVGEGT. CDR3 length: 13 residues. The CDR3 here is CASTMGVTYEQYF.

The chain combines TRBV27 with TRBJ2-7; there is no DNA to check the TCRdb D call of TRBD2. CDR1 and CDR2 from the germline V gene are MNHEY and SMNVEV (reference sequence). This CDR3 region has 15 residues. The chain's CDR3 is CASSPIAGELDEQYF.

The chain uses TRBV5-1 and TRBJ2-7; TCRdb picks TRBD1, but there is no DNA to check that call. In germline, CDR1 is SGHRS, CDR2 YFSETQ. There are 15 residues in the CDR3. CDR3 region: CASSQKTGRFDEQYF. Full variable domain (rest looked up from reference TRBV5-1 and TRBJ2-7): KAGVTQTPRYLIKTRGQQVTLSCSPISGHRSVSWYQQTPGQGLQFLFEYFSETQRNKGNFPGRFSGRQFSNSRSEMNVSTLELGDSALYLCASSQKTGRFDEQYFGPGTRLTVT.

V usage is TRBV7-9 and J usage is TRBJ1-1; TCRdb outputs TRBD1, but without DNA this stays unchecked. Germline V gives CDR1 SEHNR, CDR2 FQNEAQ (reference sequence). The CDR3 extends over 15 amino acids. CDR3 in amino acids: CASSLARDRVPEAFF.

This chain's CDR3 is CSVGTGGTEAFF. The chain uses TRBV29-1 and TRBJ1-1; TCRdb outputs TRBD1, but without DNA this stays unchecked. The germline gives CDR1 SQVTM, CDR2 ANQGSEA. The CDR3 length is 12 residues.

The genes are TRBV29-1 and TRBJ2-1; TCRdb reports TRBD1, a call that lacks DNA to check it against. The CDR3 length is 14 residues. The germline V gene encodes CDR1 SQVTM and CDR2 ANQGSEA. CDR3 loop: CSVEGQGEDNEQFF.

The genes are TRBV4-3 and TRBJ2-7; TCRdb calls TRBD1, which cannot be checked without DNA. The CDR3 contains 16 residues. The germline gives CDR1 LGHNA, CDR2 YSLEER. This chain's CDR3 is CASSQEWGDRAYEQYF.

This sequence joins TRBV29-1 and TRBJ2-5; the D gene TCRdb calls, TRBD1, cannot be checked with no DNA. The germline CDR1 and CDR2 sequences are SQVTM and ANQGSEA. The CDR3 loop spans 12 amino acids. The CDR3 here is CSADRGQETQYF.

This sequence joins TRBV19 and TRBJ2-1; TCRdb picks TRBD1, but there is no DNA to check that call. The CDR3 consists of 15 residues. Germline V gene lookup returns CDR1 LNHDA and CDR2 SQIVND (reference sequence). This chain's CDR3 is CASSRGQGAYNEQFF.

The CDR3 here is CASSLGLKEQFF. The V and J genes are TRBV7-9 and TRBJ2-1; with no DNA, the TCRdb D assignment of TRBD2 cannot be verified. Germline CDR1 reads SEHNR; CDR2 reads FQNEAQ (reference sequence). CDR3 length: 12 amino acids.

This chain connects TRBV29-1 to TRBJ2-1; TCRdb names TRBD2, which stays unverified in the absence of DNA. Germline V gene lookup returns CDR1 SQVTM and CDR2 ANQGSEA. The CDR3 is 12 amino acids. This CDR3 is CSVVKGRNEQFF.

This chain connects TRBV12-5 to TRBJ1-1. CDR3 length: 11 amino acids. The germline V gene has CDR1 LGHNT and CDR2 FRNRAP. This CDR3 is CARRENTEAFF.

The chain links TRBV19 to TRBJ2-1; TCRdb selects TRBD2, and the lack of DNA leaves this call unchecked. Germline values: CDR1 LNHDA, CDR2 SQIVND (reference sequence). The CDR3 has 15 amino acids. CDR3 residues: CASKPGTSGYNEQFF.

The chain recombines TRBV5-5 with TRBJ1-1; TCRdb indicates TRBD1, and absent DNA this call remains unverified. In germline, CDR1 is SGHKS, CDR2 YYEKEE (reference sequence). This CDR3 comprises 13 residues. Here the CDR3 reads CASSLGQGAPSFF. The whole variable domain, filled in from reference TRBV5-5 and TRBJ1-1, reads DAGVTQSPTHLIKTRGQQVTLRCSPISGHKSVSWYQQVLGQGPQFIFQYYEKEERGRGNFPDRFSARQFPNYSSELNVNALLLGDSALYLCASSLGQGAPSFFGQGTRLTVV.

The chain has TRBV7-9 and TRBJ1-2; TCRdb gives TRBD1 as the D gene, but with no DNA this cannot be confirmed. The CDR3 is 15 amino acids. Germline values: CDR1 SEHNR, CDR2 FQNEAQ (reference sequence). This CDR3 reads CASSLSGTIRDGYTF.

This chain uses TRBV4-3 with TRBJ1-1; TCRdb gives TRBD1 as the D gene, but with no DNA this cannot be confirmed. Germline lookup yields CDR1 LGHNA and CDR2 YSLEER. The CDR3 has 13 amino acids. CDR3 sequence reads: CASSHGGNTEAFF.